This T cell receptor beta chain was retrieved from a study of T cell responses to AZD1222 COVID-19 vaccine. Study details: Second-dose schedules of about 4 or about 12 weeks were combined.

Remarks on this clone: Antigen: not known.

The CDR3 runs to 13 residues. V lost 5 bases and J 2 bases, leaving 9 bases between the germline ends. Germline assignment: CDR1 MNHEY and CDR2 SVGAGI. General study findings and limits: It was only a handful of AZD1222 recipients who were seropositive at baseline. Unmutated regions of variants are reportedly targeted by nearly half of spike-specific TCRs. The donors showed a predominance of white British ancestry and of females, with possible underestimation of clonal diversity.

Here immunoSEQ multiplex PCR was the method, and the copy in TCRdb shows in-frame clones only, minus some. The data show roughly 100,000 clones, about four fifths seen once. The chain links TRBV6-5 to TRBJ1-1; D gene unclear. This clonotype originated in an adult in good health. This material consisted of peripheral blood, taken on day 0 of AZD1222 vaccination. The CDR3 DNA follows: TGTGCCAGCAGTCAAATCTACAACACTGAAGCTTTCTTT. Translation: CASSQIYNTEAFF.